This TCR beta chain was captured in a study of post-analysis software for immune sequencing data. At the level of the study: There were relapsing-remitting, secondary progressive and progressive-relapsing multiple sclerosis among the disease courses included. Study-wide results and caveats: Compared against controls, patients with multiple sclerosis displayed significantly lower normalized Chao1 diversity.

TCR beta cDNA libraries included unique molecular identifiers. TCRdb re-called the PCR reads through MiXCR, storing one row per CDR3 protein. The sample records 650,000 to 850,000 distinct CDR3 sequences, about 50% being singletons. Details on this clonotype: Its antigen is not known.

The source material was blood. The source is a girl aged 5-17 years with multiple sclerosis.

The CDR3 bases are TGTGCCAGTAGTGGGCTAGGGCCGGGGGAGACCCAGTACTTC. This codes for CASSGLGPGETQYF. The chain links TRBV19 to TRBJ2-5; D might be TRBD2 (5 bases). The CDR3 runs 14 residues. Trimming took off 5 bases at V and 5 bases at J, with 15 bases between the two ends. Germline V gives CDR1 LNHDA, CDR2 SQIVND (reference sequence).